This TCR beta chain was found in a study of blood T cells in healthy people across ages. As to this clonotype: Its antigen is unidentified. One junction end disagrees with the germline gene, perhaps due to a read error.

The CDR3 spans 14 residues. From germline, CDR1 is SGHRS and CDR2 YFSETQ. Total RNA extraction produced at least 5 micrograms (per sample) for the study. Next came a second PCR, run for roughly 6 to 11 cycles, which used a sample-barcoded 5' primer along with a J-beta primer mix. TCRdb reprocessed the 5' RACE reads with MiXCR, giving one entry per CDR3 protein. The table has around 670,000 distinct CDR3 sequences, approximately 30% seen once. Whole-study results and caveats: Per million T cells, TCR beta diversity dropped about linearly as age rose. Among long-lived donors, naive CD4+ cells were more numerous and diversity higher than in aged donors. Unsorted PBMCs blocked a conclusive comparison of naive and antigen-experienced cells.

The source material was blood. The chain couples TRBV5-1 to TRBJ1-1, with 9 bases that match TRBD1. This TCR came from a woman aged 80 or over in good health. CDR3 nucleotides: TGTGCCAGCAGCTTAGACAGGGGGGGCACTGAAGCTTTCTTT. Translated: CASSLDRGGTEAFF.